This T cell receptor (beta chain) is from a study of CD8+CD57+ T cells in acquired aplastic anemia. Study-level background: CD4+ and CD8+ cells, once sorted, gave DNA averaging approximately 3 ug.

The patients chosen for sequencing had shown expansion of CD8+CD57+ cells (detected by flow cytometry). No therapy had been given to the patients at the time of blood sampling. Trimming removed 3 bases from V and 3 bases from J, with 8 bases in between. CDR3 length: 12 residues. Germline V gene data show CDR1 as SQVTM and CDR2 as ANQGSEA. For CDR3 and TCR beta VDJ profiling, genomic DNA was the template used. One entry per CDR3 protein results from TCRdb running MiXCR on the reads. The sample gives about 200,000 distinct CDR3 sequences, about 62% of which show up once; roughly 64% is in the top ten. Whole-study results and caveats: Comparison of patients with controls identified about 30 shared CD8+ CDR3 sequences. Any difference that existed in CD8+ Simpson's diversity between patients and controls was not significant.

As to this clonotype: What it recognizes is unknown.

The receptor was isolated from a human donor with aplastic anemia. The V and J genes are TRBV29-1 and TRBJ1-2; D not resolved. The sequenced sample was sorted CD4+, CD8+, or CD8+CD57+ T cells (not recorded which) from PBMCs. The chain's CDR3 is CSVETIDYGYTF. The DNA for the CDR3 is TGCAGCGTTGAGACAATCGACTATGGCTACACCTTC.